This TCR beta chain originates from a study of cytomegalovirus exposure and HLA in healthy donors. Study results and limitations: The authors considered a cluster of highly shared sequence variants likely to be a sequencing artifact. DRB1 had the most TCR associations and HLA-C the fewest, a later analysis found, with rates varying by HLA locus. It was shown in a later analysis that HLA-associated TCR beta chains were more clonally expanded than other, equally common chains.

CDR3 length: 14 amino acids. The germline gives CDR1 KGHSH, CDR2 LQKENI. V dropped 1 base and J dropped 1; count of bases not matched to a gene: 0. In the PCR, 60 Vbeta and 13 Jbeta primers were used. Using immunoSEQ multiplex PCR, the repertoire was profiled, and TCRdb retains in-frame clones only, with some absent. This repertoire shows fewer than 150,000 clones, 85% to 90% found once; its top ten account for about 6.7%. Notes on this clone: The antigen is not known. Other DNA sequences in the same sample also yield this CDR3.

V gene TRBV18 combines with J gene TRBJ1-1; TRBD1 matches at 7 bases. The TCR sequence derives from a woman aged 25 to 39 in good health and CMV-seropositive. Sequenced input: PBMCs. This CDR3 is CASSPRTGNTEAFF. CDR3 DNA: TGTGCCAGCTCACCACGGACAGGGAACACTGAAGCTTTCTTT. Full variable domain (outside the CDR3, taken from reference TRBV18 and TRBJ1-1): NAGVMQNPRHLVRRRGQEARLRCSPMKGHSHVYWYRQLPEEGLKFMVYLQKENIIDESGMPKERFSAEFPKEGPSILRIQQVVRGDSAAYFCASSPRTGNTEAFFGQGTRLTVV.